One and the same sample provided the 14 T cell receptor beta chains below, sequenced in a study of cytomegalovirus exposure and HLA in healthy donors. Here immunoSEQ multiplex PCR was the method, and the copy in TCRdb shows in-frame clones only, minus some. Of some 310,000 clones listed, around 90% were seen once; the top ten hold around 0.96%. Sequencing was done on a sample of PBMCs. These receptors were obtained from a man under 40 in good health and CMV-seronegative.

This clone was observed a handful of times. The chain links TRBV2 to TRBJ2-1; D is perhaps TRBD2 (7 bases). The V end lost 8 bases, the J end lost 0 bases, and 17 bases lay between the germline ends. Germline V gene sequence: CDR1 SNHLY, CDR2 FYNNEI. CDR3 length: 16 amino acids. The CDR3 is CASLGGTFSSYNEQFF. The DNA of the CDR3 is TGTGCCAGCCTGGGAGGGACATTCAGCTCCTACAATGAGCAGTTCTTC.

V and J are TRBV7-2 and TRBJ2-7; 13 bases align to TRBD2. The CDR3 consists of 17 residues. V shed 0 bases and J 1 base; nucleotides not matched to a gene: 3. The germline V gene encodes CDR1 SGHTA and CDR2 FQGNSA. The CDR3: CASSLAGTSGISYEQYF. As DNA, the CDR3 is TGTGCCAGCAGCTTAGCGGGGACTAGCGGGATTTCCTACGAGCAGTACTTC.

The chain combines TRBV6-5 with TRBJ1-4; possible D gene TRBD1, 6 bases. The CDR3 is 14 amino acids. V was pared by 8 bases and J by 5 bases, with 15 bases between. Germline V gives CDR1 MNHEY, CDR2 SVGAGI. CDR3 nucleotides: TGTGCCAGCGCCCGACAGGTCTTAAATGAAAAACTGTTTTTT. It is translated as CASARQVLNEKLFF.

J is TRBJ2-5 and V is TRBV29-1; D is perhaps TRBD2 (6 bases). V was clipped by 8 bases and J by 7 bases, with 20 bases between them. Germline V gene sequence: CDR1 SQVTM, CDR2 ANQGSEA. The CDR3 runs 13 residues. The CDR3 region is CSYRVGGLGTQYF. The CDR3 DNA is TGCAGCTACCGGGTCGGGGGTCTTGGGACCCAGTACTTC.

The rearrangement joins TRBV29-1 to TRBJ1-1; 8 bases map to TRBD1. The CDR3 is 14 residues long. Germline values: CDR1 SQVTM, CDR2 ANQGSEA. J lost 0 bases, V lost 6 bases, and 6 bases had no gene match. CDR3 DNA sequence: TGCAGCGTCGCTCGGACAGGGATGAACACTGAAGCTTTCTTT. It codes for CSVARTGMNTEAFF.

The V and J genes are TRBV11-2 and TRBJ2-7, with a possible D match to TRBD2 (6 bases). The CDR3 covers 14 residues. The V gene's germline CDR1 is SGHAT and CDR2 FQNNGV. V was clipped by 6 bases and J by 3 bases, with 15 bases between them. Written as DNA, the CDR3 is TGTGCCAGCAGAAATAGCGGCGGCGGCTACGAGCAGTACTTC. Its translation is CASRNSGGGYEQYF.

V is TRBV5-6 and J is TRBJ1-3; 7 positions agree with TRBD1. V lost 3 bases, J lost 4 bases, and 4 bases stayed unmatched. The CDR3 runs to 14 residues. CDR1 is SGHDT and CDR2 is YYEEEE in the germline V gene. As DNA, the CDR3 is TGTGCCAGCAGCTCCCTCAGGGGGGGAAACACCATATATTTT. This encodes CASSSLRGGNTIYF.

V and J are TRBV7-9 and TRBJ1-4; TRBD1 matches at 7 bases. The CDR3 has 15 amino acids. V was pared by 8 bases and J by 5 bases, with 11 bases of the junction left unmatched. Germline V gene sequence: CDR1 SEHNR, CDR2 FQNEAQ (reference sequence). Written as DNA, the CDR3 is TGTGCCAGCTCAGCTCCGGGACAGAGAAATGAAAAACTGTTTTTT. Its protein is CASSAPGQRNEKLFF.

The V and J genes are TRBV5-4 and TRBJ2-7; perhaps TRBD2 as D (6 bases). Germline values: CDR1 SGHNT, CDR2 YYREEE (reference sequence). V lost 2 bases and J lost 2, with 8 bases in between. The CDR3 sequence is 13 residues long. In DNA form, the CDR3 reads TGTGCCAGCAGCTTCGCGGGAACCTACGAGCAGTACTTC. This translates into CASSFAGTYEQYF.

The rearrangement links TRBV5-1 to TRBJ1-5; 7 bases match TRBD1. The V gene's germline CDR1 is SGHRS and CDR2 YFSETQ. The V and J ends lost 2 bases and 5 bases, in that order; junction bases with no gene match: 4. The CDR3 has 14 residues. The CDR3 region has the DNA TGCGCCAGCAGCTTCGGGACAGCTGATCAGCCCCAGCATTTT. Its protein is CASSFGTADQPQHF.

This sequence joins TRBV7-8 and TRBJ2-5, with 8 bases lining up with TRBD1. CDR1 is SGHVS, CDR2 FQNEAQ, per germline. V trimming: 6 bases; J trimming: 3 bases; junction bases outside the gene matches: 3. The CDR3 covers 13 residues. Written as DNA, the CDR3 is TGTGCCAGCAGGCAGACAGGGGAAGAGACCCAGTACTTC. This translates into CASRQTGEETQYF.

The chain uses TRBV5-1 and TRBJ1-2; tentatively, D is TRBD1 (6 bases). Germline V gene sequence: CDR1 SGHRS, CDR2 YFSETQ. Trimming left V 4 bases short and J 4 bases short, with 14 bases between. This CDR3 is built from 14 residues. The chain's CDR3 is CASSARPDSYGYTF. In DNA, the CDR3 is TGCGCCAGCAGCGCTCGCCCGGACAGCTATGGCTACACCTTC.

The chain is built from TRBV7-8 and TRBJ2-5, with 9 bases identical to TRBD1. The CDR3 is 16 residues long. The germline V gene has CDR1 SGHVS and CDR2 FQNEAQ. Trimming cost V 7 bases and J 0 bases; bases outside gene matches: 9. The CDR3 region is CASIKTGGAYQETQYF. As DNA, the CDR3 is TGTGCCAGCATCAAAACAGGGGGCGCGTACCAAGAGACCCAGTACTTC.

The chain has TRBV4-3 and TRBJ1-5; D gene ambiguous. There are 15 residues in the CDR3. In germline, CDR1 is LGHNA, CDR2 YSLEER. The V end was cut by 0 bases, the J end by 5 bases, with 11 bases between. CDR3 in amino acids: CASSQDAGSDQPQHF. CDR3 nucleotide sequence: TGCGCCAGCAGCCAAGATGCGGGATCGGATCAGCCCCAGCATTTT.